The 12 T cell receptor beta chains below were found in one sample sequenced in a study of blood T cell repertoires in COVID-19. Data came from immunoSEQ multiplex PCR; TCRdb stores just in-frame clones and leaves some out. The sample lists about 310,000 clones, roughly 90% occurring once. Sequenced input: PBMCs or T cells enriched from blood (not recorded which). The receptors come from a woman aged 25 to 39 who had recovered from COVID-19.

This sequence joins TRBV7-8 and TRBJ2-7; perhaps TRBD2 as D (5 bases). This CDR3 contains 12 residues. Germline V gives CDR1 SGHVS, CDR2 FQNEAQ. Trimming left V 5 bases short and J 7 bases short, with 12 bases between. This chain's CDR3 is CASSRFRGEQYF. The CDR3 bases are TGTGCCAGCAGCCGCTTCCGAGGGGAGCAGTACTTC.

This chain joins TRBV7-2 and TRBJ1-3; D not certain. The CDR3 spans 13 residues. Trimming removed 4 bases at V and 0 bases at J, with 4 bases between. The V gene's germline CDR1 is SGHTA and CDR2 FQGNSA. The CDR3 DNA sequence: TGTGCCAGCAGCTATTACTCTGGAAACACCATATATTTT. Its translation is CASSYYSGNTIYF.

The chain employs TRBV15 and TRBJ1-2; 8 bases fit TRBD1. Per germline, CDR1 LNHNV and CDR2 YYDKDF (reference sequence). V gave up 8 bases and J gave up 4 bases; unmatched junction bases: 9. The CDR3 loop spans 14 amino acids. The CDR3 here is CATGDRGKSYGYTF. CDR3 coding DNA: TGTGCCACCGGCGACAGGGGAAAATCCTATGGCTACACCTTC.

V usage is TRBV28 and J usage is TRBJ2-1; 9 bases map to TRBD1. Germline V lookup: CDR1 MDHEN, CDR2 SYDVKM. The CDR3 has 17 amino acids. J gave up 5 bases and V 3 bases, and 11 bases lay outside the gene matches. CDR3: CASSLETGTGTNNEQFF. DNA for the CDR3: TGTGCCAGCAGTTTGGAAACCGGGACAGGGACGAACAATGAGCAGTTCTTC.

CDR3 DNA: TGTGCCAGTAGTATAGGGGAACTGTTGATGGCGACAGGGCATTACGGGGAGCTGTTTTTT. Its translation is CASSIGELLMATGHYGELFF. The rearrangement joins TRBV19 to TRBJ2-2; 7 bases are a match to TRBD1. Germline V gene sequence: CDR1 LNHDA, CDR2 SQIVND (reference sequence). The CDR3 extends over 20 amino acids. V was pared by 1 base and J by 7 bases, with 21 bases of the junction left unmatched.

The V and J genes are TRBV12-2 and TRBJ2-7; the table gives TRBD1 as D, unverified against the DNA. TRBV12-2 represents a pseudogene. The CDR3 contains 15 residues. CDR3 bases: TGTGCAAGTCGCCCGACCGACAGGGGGGGGAACGAGCAGTACTTC. Translating gives CASRPTDRGGNEQYF.

The CDR3 bases are TGTGCCAGCAGCCTCTCGTGGGCCTCACTCAATGAGCAGTTCTTC. This gives the protein CASSLSWASLNEQFF. The V gene is TRBV28, the J gene TRBJ2-1; D not certain. Trimming shortened V by 6 bases and J by 6 bases, and 18 bases separated the two germline ends. Germline V lookup: CDR1 MDHEN, CDR2 SYDVKM. This CDR3 has 15 amino acids.

The chain employs TRBV28 and TRBJ1-1; 9 positions agree with TRBD1. Unmatched junction bases numbered 10, after V lost 8 bases and J lost 6 bases. The CDR3 length is 14 residues. Germline lookup yields CDR1 MDHEN and CDR2 SYDVKM. The CDR3 coding sequence is TGTGCCAGCCTCGGTAGGGACAGGGTCCCTGAAGCTTTCTTT. It is translated as CASLGRDRVPEAFF.

The chain has TRBV18 and TRBJ2-1; 8 nucleotides agree with TRBD2. Trimming took 7 bases from V and 0 from J; bases not matched to a gene: 8. The CDR3 runs to 16 residues. Germline loops: CDR1 KGHSH, CDR2 LQKENI. CDR3 loop: CASLSGRGHSYNEQFF. The CDR3 bases are TGTGCCAGCTTGTCCGGGAGGGGCCACTCCTACAATGAGCAGTTCTTC.

CDR3 sequence reads: CATSRDRGQPQHF. CDR3 in DNA: TGTGCCACCAGCAGAGATCGCGGACAGCCCCAGCATTTT. The chain employs TRBV15 and TRBJ1-5; D is undetermined. This CDR3 has 13 residues. V lost 0 bases and J 7 bases, leaving 7 bases between the germline ends. CDR1 is LNHNV and CDR2 is YYDKDF in the germline V gene (reference sequence).

This sequence joins TRBV5-1 and TRBJ2-1; 8 positions match TRBD1. Germline trimming cut 0 bases from V and 5 bases from J; bases unmatched to any gene: 4. Germline CDR1 SGHRS, CDR2 YFSETQ. There are 15 residues in the CDR3. The CDR3 loop reads CASSLGDRGDNEQFF. CDR3 sequence (DNA): TGCGCCAGCAGCTTGGGAGACAGGGGAGACAATGAGCAGTTCTTC.

This chain uses TRBV3-1 (or the pseudogene TRBV3-2) with TRBJ1-2, with TRBD1 identical over 10 bases. CDR1 is LGHDT and CDR2 is YNNKEL in the germline V gene (reference sequence). This CDR3 spans 16 amino acids. J was trimmed by 4 bases and V by 3 bases; bases with no gene match: 8. The CDR3 sequence is CASSQRGQGPLYGYTF. CDR3 DNA: TGTGCCAGCAGCCAGAGGGGACAGGGGCCACTCTATGGCTACACCTTC.